Listed below are T cell receptor beta chains from one sample, sequenced in a study of blood T cell repertoires in COVID-19. Generated by immunoSEQ multiplex PCR, the TCRdb table keeps only in-frame clones and is missing some. The repertoire holds roughly 100,000 clones, approximately 89% seen once, with roughly 18% in the top ten. Material for sequencing was peripheral blood. All receptors derive from an elderly woman in a cohort sampled during active COVID-19. Each CDR3 is given with its conserved first and last residue. A D gene is named only where the DNA matches it firmly. Clone size appears in some rows only: once, few, many, or a class for an expanded clone.

13	NA	TRBV7-9	NA	TRBJ2-7	CASSSGYSYEQYF	TGTGCCAGCAGCTCAGGGTACTCCTACGAGCAGTACTTC
18	NA	TRBV27	TRBD2	TRBJ2-3	CAILNRGDGRPSTDTQYF	TGTGCCATCCTAAATCGGGGGGACGGGAGGCCTAGCACAGATACGCAGTATTTT
14	NA	TRBV6-5	TRBD1	TRBJ1-4	CASRDRVGNEKLFF	TGTGCCAGCAGAGACAGGGTTGGGAATGAAAAACTGTTTTTT
17	NA	TRBV16	NA	TRBJ2-1	CASSQSGRSASYNEQFF	TGTGCCAGCAGCCAATCGGGGAGGAGCGCCTCCTACAATGAGCAGTTCTTC
14	NA	TRBV6-6	TRBD1	TRBJ1-4	CASRQGATNEKLFF	TGTGCCAGCAGACAGGGGGCAACTAATGAAAAACTGTTTTTT
15	few	TRBV19	NA	TRBJ2-1	CASSIIGVLHNEQFF	TGTGCCAGTAGTATAATAGGGGTGCTCCACAATGAGCAGTTCTTC
14	few	TRBV19	NA	TRBJ2-7	CASSIGGSTYEQYF	TGTGCCAGTAGTATTGGCGGATCGACCTACGAGCAGTACTTC
16	NA	TRBV5-8	NA	TRBJ2-3	CASSRSLGASTDTQYF	TGTGCCAGCAGCCGATCGCTTGGAGCTAGCACAGATACGCAGTATTTT
11	NA	TRBV30	TRBD1	TRBJ1-2	CAWQGASGYTF	TGTGCCTGGCAGGGGGCGAGTGGCTACACCTTC
15	NA	TRBV15	NA	TRBJ1-1	CATSRDWGGGTEAFF	TGTGCCACCAGCAGAGACTGGGGAGGGGGGACTGAAGCTTTCTTT
14	once	TRBV19	TRBD1	TRBJ2-7	CASMGQGTSYEQYF	TGTGCCAGTATGGGACAGGGCACCTCCTACGAGCAGTACTTC
14	NA	TRBV19	TRBD2	TRBJ2-1	CASSKGGSYNEQFF	TGTGCCAGTAGTAAAGGCGGGAGCTACAATGAGCAGTTCTTC
16	NA	TRBV29-1	NA	TRBJ2-6	CSVEDRTPSGANVLTF	TGCAGCGTTGAAGATCGGACACCCTCTGGGGCCAACGTCCTGACTTTC
14	NA	TRBV5-1	TRBD1	TRBJ2-7	CASSSGQGAYEQYF	TGCGCCAGCAGCTCTGGACAGGGGGCCTACGAGCAGTACTTC
14	once	TRBV29-1	TRBD1	TRBJ2-5	CSVVGTGGWETQYF	TGCAGCGTTGTTGGGACAGGGGGGTGGGAGACCCAGTACTTC
15	NA	TRBV24-1	NA	TRBJ1-2	CATSDLPGGNYGYTF	TGTGCCACCAGTGACCTGCCCGGAGGGAACTATGGCTACACCTTC
15	NA	TRBV2	TRBD2	TRBJ2-3	CASSEMSGGFQTQYF	TGTGCCAGCAGTGAAATGAGCGGGGGGTTTCAGACGCAGTATTTT
14	NA	TRBV5-1	TRBD1	TRBJ2-5	CASSLRQGGGTQYF	TGCGCCAGCAGCTTGCGACAGGGTGGGGGGACCCAGTACTTC
14	NA	TRBV5-1	NA	TRBJ2-2	CASRDAGAGGELFF	TGCGCCAGCAGAGACGCAGGGGCGGGCGGGGAGCTGTTTTTT
15	NA	TRBV28	TRBD2	TRBJ2-7	CASSGGGEGSYEQYF	TGTGCCAGCAGCGGGGGAGGGGAGGGTTCCTACGAGCAGTACTTC